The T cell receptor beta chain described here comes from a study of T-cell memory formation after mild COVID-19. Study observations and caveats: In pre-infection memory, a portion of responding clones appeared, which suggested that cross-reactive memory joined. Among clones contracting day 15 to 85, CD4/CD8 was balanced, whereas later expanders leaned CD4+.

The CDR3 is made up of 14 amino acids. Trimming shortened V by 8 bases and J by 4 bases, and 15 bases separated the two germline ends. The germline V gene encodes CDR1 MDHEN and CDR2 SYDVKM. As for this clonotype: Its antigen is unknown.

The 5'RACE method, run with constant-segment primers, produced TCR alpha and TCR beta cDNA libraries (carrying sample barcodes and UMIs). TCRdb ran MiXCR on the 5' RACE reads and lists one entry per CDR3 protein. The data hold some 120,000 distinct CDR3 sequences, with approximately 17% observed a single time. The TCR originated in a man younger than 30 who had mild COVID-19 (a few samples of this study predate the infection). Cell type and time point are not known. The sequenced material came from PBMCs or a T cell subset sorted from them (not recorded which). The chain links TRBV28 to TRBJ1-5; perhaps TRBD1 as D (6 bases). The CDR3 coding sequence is TGTGCCAGCGGGGGACACTCCCTGAATCAGCCCCAGCATTTT. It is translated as CASGGHSLNQPQHF.